The sequence of this T cell receptor beta chain was determined in a study of CDR3 diversity in severe acne. TCRdb itself ran the PCR reads through MiXCR, one entry per CDR3 protein. The sample holds over 90,000 distinct CDR3 sequences; about half are singletons and the top ten take 9.5% to 15%. Sequences were obtained from blood. The source is a male donor with acne.

CDR3 amino acids: CASSVTGTLNQPQHF. In nucleotides, the CDR3 is TGTGCCAGCAGCGTCACCGGGACACTTAATCAGCCCCAGCATTTT. The chain uses TRBV7-2 and TRBJ1-5; D is perhaps TRBD1 (6 bases). This CDR3 comprises 15 residues. Trimming stripped 5 bases from V and 4 bases from J, with 15 bases between. CDR1 SGHTA and CDR2 FQGNSA come from the germline V gene.